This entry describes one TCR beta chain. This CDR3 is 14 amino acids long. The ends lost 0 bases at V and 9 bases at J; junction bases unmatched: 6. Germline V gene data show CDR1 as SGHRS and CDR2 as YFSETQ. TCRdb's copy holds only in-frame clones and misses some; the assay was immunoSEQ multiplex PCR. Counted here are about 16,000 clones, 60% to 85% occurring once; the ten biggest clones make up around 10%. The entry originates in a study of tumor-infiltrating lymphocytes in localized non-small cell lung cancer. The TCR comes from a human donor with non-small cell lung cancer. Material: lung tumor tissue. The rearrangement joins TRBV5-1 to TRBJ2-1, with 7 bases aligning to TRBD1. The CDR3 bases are TGCGCCAGCAGCTTGGGACAGGGAACCGGTGAGCAGTTCTTC. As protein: CASSLGQGTGEQFF.